This T cell receptor beta chain was captured by sequencing in a study of T cell changes during pregnancy in multiple sclerosis. Some clones are missing from TCRdb's copy, which holds only in-frame ones; the method was immunoSEQ multiplex PCR. The sample lists tens of thousands of clones, around 93% occurring once. CDR3 length equals 13 residues. Per germline, CDR1 MDHEN and CDR2 SYDVKM. V was shortened by 6 bases and J by 2 bases, with 11 bases between the two germline ends. This receptor was identified in a female donor in good health, enrolled as a control in a pregnancy study. The V and J genes are TRBV28 and TRBJ2-7; D may be TRBD1 (6 bases). The material sequenced was peripheral blood, taken in the third trimester of pregnancy. CDR3 nucleotide sequence: TGTGCCAGCAGGCCGACAGGAACCTACGAGCAGTACTTC. Translated, it gives CASRPTGTYEQYF.